These 9 T cell receptor beta chains were all obtained from the same sample, sequenced in a study of shared clonotypes between healthy human individuals. The table came from immunoSEQ multiplex PCR; TCRdb's copy has only in-frame clones and leaves some out. The sample lists over a million clones; 75% to 80% were seen once. The sequencing input was memory CD4+ T cells from PBMCs. Subset reported: CD45RA-negative fraction. The receptors stem from a man aged 18 to 30 in good health. Some clones in this sample may be carry-over from other donors' samples.

This chain connects TRBV5-1 to TRBJ1-3; D may be TRBD1 (6 bases). Germline CDR1 SGHRS, CDR2 YFSETQ. The CDR3 extends over 17 amino acids. The V end lost 1 base, the J end lost 1 base, and 15 bases lay between the germline ends. The CDR3 coding sequence is TGCGCCAGCAGCTTGAATGGTTGGCAGGGGTCTGGAAACACCATATATTTT. Its translation is CASSLNGWQGSGNTIYF.

The rearrangement links TRBV28 to TRBJ2-7; 7 nucleotides line up with TRBD2. The germline CDR1 and CDR2 sequences are MDHEN and SYDVKM. The ends lost 6 bases at V and 2 bases at J; junction bases unmatched: 1. This CDR3 comprises 12 residues. CDR3 sequence: CASRGGPYEQYF. The CDR3 coding sequence is TGTGCCAGCAGGGGAGGGCCCTACGAGCAGTACTTC.

J is TRBJ2-2 and V is TRBV7-8; D gene ambiguous. CDR1 and CDR2 (germline): SGHVS, FQNEAQ. The CDR3 runs 14 residues. Trimming cost V 7 bases and J 1 base, with 10 bases left between them. The CDR3 bases are TGTGCCAGCAACAACGGTGGGAACACCGGGGAGCTGTTTTTT. As protein: CASNNGGNTGELFF.

The chain couples TRBV7-2 to TRBJ2-7; D possibly corresponds to TRBD2 (6 bases). The CDR3 is made up of 12 amino acids. In germline, CDR1 is SGHTA, CDR2 FQGNSA. Trimming shortened V by 6 bases and J by 5 bases, and 11 bases separated the two germline ends. The CDR3 loop reads CASSPWGDEQYF. The DNA for the CDR3 is TGTGCCAGCAGTCCGTGGGGGGACGAGCAGTACTTC. Looking up the rest from reference TRBV7-2 and TRBJ2-7 gives the full variable domain: GAGVSQSPSNKVTEKGKDVELRCDPISGHTALYWYRQSLGQGLEFLIYFQGNSAPDKSGLPSDRFSAERTGGSVSTLTIQRTQQEDSAVYLCASSPWGDEQYFGPGTRLTVT.

The genes are TRBV5-1 and TRBJ2-1; TRBD1 aligns across 7 bases. J lost 3 bases, V lost 4 bases, and 13 bases had no gene match. Germline CDR1 reads SGHRS; CDR2 reads YFSETQ. The CDR3 consists of 17 residues. Here the CDR3 reads CASSRRTGTAFYNEQFF. Written as DNA, the CDR3 is TGCGCCAGCAGCCGCCGTACCGGGACAGCCTTCTACAATGAGCAGTTCTTC.

V and J are TRBV29-1 and TRBJ2-2; maybe TRBD2 (5 bases). The ends were cut back, 0 bases at V and 5 bases at J, with 13 bases in the middle. Germline assignment: CDR1 SQVTM and CDR2 ANQGSEA. The CDR3 contains 15 residues. The DNA of the CDR3 is TGCAGCGTTGAAGACGGAGGCTCTTTAACCGGGGAGCTGTTTTTT. Its protein is CSVEDGGSLTGELFF.

The rearrangement joins TRBV29-1 to TRBJ1-2; D gene unclear. V lost 1 base and J lost 4, with 10 bases in between. The CDR3 is 13 residues long. Germline loops: CDR1 SQVTM, CDR2 ANQGSEA. CDR3 bases: TGCAGCGTTGAAGGGGCCGCCCGCTATGGCTACACCTTC. Its protein is CSVEGAARYGYTF. The variable domain in full, with the rest retrieved from reference TRBV29-1 and TRBJ1-2, is SAVISQKPSRDICQRGTSLTIQCQVDSQVTMMFWYRQQPGQSLTLIATANQGSEATYESGFVIDKFPISRPNLTFSTLTVSNMSPEDSSIYLCSVEGAARYGYTFGSGTRLTVV.

J is TRBJ2-7 and V is TRBV30; no clear D. This CDR3 contains 13 residues. The V gene's germline CDR1 is GTSNPN and CDR2 SVGIG (reference sequence). V lost 7 bases and J lost 4, with 17 bases in between. The CDR3 nucleotides read TGTGCCTTCTCCAAGGGAACGAAGTACGAGCAGTACTTC. It specifies CAFSKGTKYEQYF.

V is TRBV4-2 and J is TRBJ2-7; D uncertain. The germline V gene encodes CDR1 LGHNA and CDR2 YNFKEQ. V lost 4 bases, J lost 0 bases, and 16 bases lay in between. The CDR3 spans 16 residues. Here the CDR3 DNA reads TGTGCCAGCAGCCTACAGCAGAGCGCCTACTCCTACGAGCAGTACTTC. Translating gives CASSLQQSAYSYEQYF.